This T cell receptor (beta chain) derives from a study of blood T cell repertoires in COVID-19. Background on the study: Material from acute and convalescent COVID-19 was sourced from the United States, Italy and Spain. T cells, B-cell-depleted T cells, or PBMCs provided the cDNA or gDNA that served as material.

The ends lost 3 bases at V and 3 bases at J; junction bases unmatched: 16. Germline assignment: CDR1 LGHNA and CDR2 YNFKEQ. This CDR3 is built from 18 residues. As processed by the authors: Cell counts per sample came from amplifying reference gene primers. Measured with immunoSEQ multiplex PCR; TCRdb has only the in-frame clones, and not every one. The V and J calls and clone size are taken from that table; D and trimming were inferred from the DNA. The table has fewer than 250,000 clones, 88% seen once; the top ten hold roughly 2.5%. The TCR originated in a woman in her fifties or sixties with acute or convalescent COVID-19. J is TRBJ1-2 and V is TRBV4-2; 7 bases agree with TRBD1. Material for sequencing was peripheral blood. For the CDR3, the DNA is TGTGCCAGCAGCCATGTACCGGGACAGTCGTCATCCTACTATGGCTACACCTTC. This sequence encodes CASSHVPGQSSSYYGYTF.